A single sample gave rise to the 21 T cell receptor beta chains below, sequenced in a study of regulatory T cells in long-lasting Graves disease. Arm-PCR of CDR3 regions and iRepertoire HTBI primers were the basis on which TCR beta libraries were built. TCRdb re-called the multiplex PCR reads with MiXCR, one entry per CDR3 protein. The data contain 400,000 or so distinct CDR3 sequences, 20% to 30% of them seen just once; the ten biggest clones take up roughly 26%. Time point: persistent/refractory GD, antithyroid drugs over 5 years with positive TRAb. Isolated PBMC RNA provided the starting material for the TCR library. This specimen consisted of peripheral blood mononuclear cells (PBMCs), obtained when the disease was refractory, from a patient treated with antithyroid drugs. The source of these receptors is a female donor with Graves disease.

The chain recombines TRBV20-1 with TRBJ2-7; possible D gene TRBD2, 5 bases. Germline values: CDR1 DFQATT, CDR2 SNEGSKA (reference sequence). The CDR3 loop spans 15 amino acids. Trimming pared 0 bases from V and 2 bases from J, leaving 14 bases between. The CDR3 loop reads CSARDPGSDAYEQYF. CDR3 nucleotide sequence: TGCAGTGCTAGAGACCCGGGTAGCGACGCCTACGAGCAGTACTTC.

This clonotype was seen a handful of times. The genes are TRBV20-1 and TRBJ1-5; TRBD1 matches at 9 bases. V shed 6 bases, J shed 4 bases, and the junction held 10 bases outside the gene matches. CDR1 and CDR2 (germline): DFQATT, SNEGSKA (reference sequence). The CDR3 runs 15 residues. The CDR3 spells CSAVTGGPKNQPQHF. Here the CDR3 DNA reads TGCAGTGCCGTCACAGGGGGCCCGAAGAATCAGCCCCAGCATTTT.

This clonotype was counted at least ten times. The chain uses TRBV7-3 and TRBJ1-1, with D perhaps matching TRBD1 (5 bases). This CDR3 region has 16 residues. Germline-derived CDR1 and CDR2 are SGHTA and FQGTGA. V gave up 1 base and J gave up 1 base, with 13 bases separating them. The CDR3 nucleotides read TGTGCCAGCAGCTTAAGGGGTGGCGGACAGAACACTGAAGCTTTCTTT. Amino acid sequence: CASSLRGGGQNTEAFF.

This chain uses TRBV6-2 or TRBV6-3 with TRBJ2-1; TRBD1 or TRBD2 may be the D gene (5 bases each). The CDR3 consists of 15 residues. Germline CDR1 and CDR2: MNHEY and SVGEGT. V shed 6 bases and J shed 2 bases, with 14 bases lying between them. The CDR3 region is CASSLLGVTYNEQFF. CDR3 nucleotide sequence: TGTGCCAGCAGCCTACTAGGGGTCACCTACAATGAGCAGTTCTTC.

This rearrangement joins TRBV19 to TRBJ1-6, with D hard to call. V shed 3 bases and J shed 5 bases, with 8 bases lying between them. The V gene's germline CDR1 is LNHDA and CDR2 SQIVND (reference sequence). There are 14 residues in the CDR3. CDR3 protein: CASSIAGDNSPLHF. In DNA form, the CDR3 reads TGTGCCAGTAGTATCGCCGGGGATAATTCACCCCTCCACTTT.

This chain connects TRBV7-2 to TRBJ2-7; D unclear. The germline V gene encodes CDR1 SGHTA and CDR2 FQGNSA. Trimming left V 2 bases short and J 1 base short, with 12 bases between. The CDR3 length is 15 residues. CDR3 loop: CASSLSWGKSYEQYF. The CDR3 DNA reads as TGTGCCAGCAGCTTATCTTGGGGAAAATCCTACGAGCAGTACTTC.

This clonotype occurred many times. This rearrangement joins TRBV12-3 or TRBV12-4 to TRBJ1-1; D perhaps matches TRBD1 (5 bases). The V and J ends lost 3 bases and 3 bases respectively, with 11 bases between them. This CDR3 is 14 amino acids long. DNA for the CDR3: TGTGCCAGCAGTTTTAGTGTGGGGGACACTGAAGCTTTCTTT. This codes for CASSFSVGDTEAFF.

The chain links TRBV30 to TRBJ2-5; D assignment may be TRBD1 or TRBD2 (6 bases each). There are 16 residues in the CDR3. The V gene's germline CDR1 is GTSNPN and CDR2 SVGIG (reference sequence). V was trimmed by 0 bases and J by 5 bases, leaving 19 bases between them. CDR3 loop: CAWSVRGRGTGETQYF. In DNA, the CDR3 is TGTGCCTGGAGTGTTCGGGGGCGGGGTACCGGTGAGACCCAGTACTTC.

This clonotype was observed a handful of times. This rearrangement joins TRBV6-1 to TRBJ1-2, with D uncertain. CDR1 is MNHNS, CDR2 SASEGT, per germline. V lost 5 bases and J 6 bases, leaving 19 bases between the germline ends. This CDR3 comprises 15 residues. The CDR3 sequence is CASSLGLGGRNGYTF. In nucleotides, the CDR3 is TGTGCCAGCAGTCTCGGTTTAGGCGGCCGAAATGGCTACACCTTC.

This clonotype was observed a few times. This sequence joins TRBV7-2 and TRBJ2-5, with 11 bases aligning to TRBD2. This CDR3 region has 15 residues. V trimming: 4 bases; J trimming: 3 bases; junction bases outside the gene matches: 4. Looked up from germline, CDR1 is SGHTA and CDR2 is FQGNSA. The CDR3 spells CASSYSGRAEETQYF. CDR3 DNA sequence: TGTGCCAGCAGCTATAGCGGGAGGGCCGAAGAGACCCAGTACTTC.

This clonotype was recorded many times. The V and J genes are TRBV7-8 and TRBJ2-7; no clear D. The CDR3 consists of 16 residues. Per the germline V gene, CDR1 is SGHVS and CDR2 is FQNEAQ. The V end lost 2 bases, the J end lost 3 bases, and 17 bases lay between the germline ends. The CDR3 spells CASSLSRRIGIYEQYF. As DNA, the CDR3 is TGTGCCAGCAGCTTATCGCGTCGGATAGGGATCTACGAGCAGTACTTC.

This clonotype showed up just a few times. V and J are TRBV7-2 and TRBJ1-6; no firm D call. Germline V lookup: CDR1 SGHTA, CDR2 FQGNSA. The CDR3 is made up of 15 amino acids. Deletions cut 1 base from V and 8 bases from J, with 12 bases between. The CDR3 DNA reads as TGTGCCAGCAGCTTAGTTGGCAGGTCGGATTCACCCCTCCACTTT. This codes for CASSLVGRSDSPLHF.

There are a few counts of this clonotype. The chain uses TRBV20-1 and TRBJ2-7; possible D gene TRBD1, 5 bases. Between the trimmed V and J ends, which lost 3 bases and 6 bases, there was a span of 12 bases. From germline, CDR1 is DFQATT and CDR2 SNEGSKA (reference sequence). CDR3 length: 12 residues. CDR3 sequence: CSASRAPLEQYF. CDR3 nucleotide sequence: TGCAGTGCTAGCAGGGCCCCGCTCGAGCAGTACTTC.

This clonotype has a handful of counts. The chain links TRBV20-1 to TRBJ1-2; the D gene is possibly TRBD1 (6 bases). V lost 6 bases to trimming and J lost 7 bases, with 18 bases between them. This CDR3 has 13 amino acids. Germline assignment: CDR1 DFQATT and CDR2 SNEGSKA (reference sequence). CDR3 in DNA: TGCAGTGCCACCTACTCCCAGGGGCTTGGCTACACCTTC. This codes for CSATYSQGLGYTF.

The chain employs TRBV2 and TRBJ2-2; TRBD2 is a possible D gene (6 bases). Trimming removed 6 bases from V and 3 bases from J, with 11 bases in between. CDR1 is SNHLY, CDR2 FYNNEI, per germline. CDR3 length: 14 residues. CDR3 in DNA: TGTGCCAGCAGAAAACCTAGCGACACCGGGGAGCTGTTTTTT. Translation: CASRKPSDTGELFF.

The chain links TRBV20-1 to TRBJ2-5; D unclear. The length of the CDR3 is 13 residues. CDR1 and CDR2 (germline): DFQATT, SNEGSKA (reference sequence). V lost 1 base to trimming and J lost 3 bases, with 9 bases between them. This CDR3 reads CSARGRREETQYF. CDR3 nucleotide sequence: TGCAGTGCTAGAGGTCGGAGAGAAGAGACCCAGTACTTC.

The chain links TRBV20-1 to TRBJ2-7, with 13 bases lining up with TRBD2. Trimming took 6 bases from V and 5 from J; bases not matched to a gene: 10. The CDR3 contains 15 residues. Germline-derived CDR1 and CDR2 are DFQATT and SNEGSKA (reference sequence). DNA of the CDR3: TGCAGTGCCAGGACTAGCGGGAGAAGCGGGAACGAGCAGTACTTC. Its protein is CSARTSGRSGNEQYF.

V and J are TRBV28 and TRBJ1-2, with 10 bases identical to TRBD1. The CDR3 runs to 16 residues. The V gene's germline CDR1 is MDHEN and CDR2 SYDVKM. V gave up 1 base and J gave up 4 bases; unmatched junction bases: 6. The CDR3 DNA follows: TGTGCCAGCAGTTTATCCCTGACAGGGGGCGGCTATGGCTACACCTTC. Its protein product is CASSLSLTGGGYGYTF.

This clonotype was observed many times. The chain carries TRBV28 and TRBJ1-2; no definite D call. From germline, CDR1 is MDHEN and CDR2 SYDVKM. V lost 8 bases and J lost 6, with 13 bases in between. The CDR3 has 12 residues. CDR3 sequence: CASRSTTDGYTF. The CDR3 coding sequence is TGTGCCAGCCGTTCTACGACGGATGGCTACACCTTC.

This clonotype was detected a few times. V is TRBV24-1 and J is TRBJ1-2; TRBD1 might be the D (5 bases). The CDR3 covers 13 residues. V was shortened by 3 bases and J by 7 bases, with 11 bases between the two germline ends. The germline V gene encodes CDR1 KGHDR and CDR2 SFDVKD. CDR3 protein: CATSDAGSSGYTF. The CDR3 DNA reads TGTGCCACCAGTGATGCAGGGTCCAGTGGCTACACCTTC.

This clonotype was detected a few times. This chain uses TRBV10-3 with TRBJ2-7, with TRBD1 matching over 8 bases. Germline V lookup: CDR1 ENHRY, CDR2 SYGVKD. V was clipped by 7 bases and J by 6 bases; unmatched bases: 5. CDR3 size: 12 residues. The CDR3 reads CAINDRGGEQYF. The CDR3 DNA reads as TGTGCCATCAACGACAGGGGAGGCGAGCAGTACTTC.